These 29 T cell receptor beta chains were all obtained from the same sample, sequenced in a study of naive and memory T cell subsets. An equimolar mix of two oligonucleotides served as the beta constant-region primer for TRBC1 and TRBC2. Nested alpha and beta constant-region primers with the SP2 primer drove four PCR rounds on ligated cDNA. TCRdb ran MiXCR on the UMI-ligation and nested PCR reads and lists one entry per CDR3 protein. The table has 95,000 to 150,000 distinct CDR3 sequences, 35% to 45% seen once. The sequenced sample was central memory CD4+ T cells from blood. Source of these receptors: a human donor in good health.

A few counts support this clonotype. The chain links TRBV7-2 to TRBJ2-7; possibly TRBD1 for D (6 bases). Germline assignment: CDR1 SGHTA and CDR2 FQGNSA. The length of the CDR3 is 14 residues. V lost 0 bases and J 4 bases, leaving 10 bases between the germline ends. In DNA, the CDR3 is TGTGCCAGCAGCTTAGCGGTGACAGGATACGAGCAGTACTTC. This sequence encodes CASSLAVTGYEQYF.

This clonotype was detected many times. The gene calls are TRBV7-2 and TRBJ2-1; 11 bases agree with TRBD2. The CDR3 extends over 17 amino acids. J gave up 0 bases and V 5 bases, and 6 bases lay outside the gene matches. Germline assignment: CDR1 SGHTA and CDR2 FQGNSA. The CDR3 region has the DNA TGTGCCAGCAGCGTAACTAGCGGGGGTAGCTCCTACAATGAGCAGTTCTTC. It encodes CASSVTSGGSSYNEQFF.

This chain joins TRBV7-2 and TRBJ2-3; maybe TRBD2 (6 bases). The CDR3 spans 15 residues. V lost 0 bases, J lost 2 bases, and 9 bases lay in between. Germline V gene data show CDR1 as SGHTA and CDR2 as FQGNSA. The CDR3 bases are TGTGCCAGCAGCTTAGCGCGGGGAATCACAGATACGCAGTATTTT. This codes for CASSLARGITDTQYF.

The chain couples TRBV6-1 to TRBJ1-5, with D maybe TRBD1 (5 bases). Trimming removed 0 bases from V and 9 bases from J, with 24 bases in between. CDR3 size: 18 residues. Germline V gives CDR1 MNHNS, CDR2 SASEGT. Written as DNA, the CDR3 is TGTGCCAGCAGTGAAGCCAAGCGCCAGGGTCTTTTCCAATGGCCCCAGCATTTT. It encodes CASSEAKRQGLFQWPQHF.

The J gene is TRBJ2-4, the V gene TRBV7-9, with D unclear. CDR3 size: 13 residues. V dropped 5 bases and J dropped 3 bases, with 8 bases sitting between them. The germline V gene has CDR1 SEHNR and CDR2 FQNEAQ (reference sequence). The CDR3 bases are TGTGCCAGCAGCCCAAGCCTCAAAAACATTCAGTACTTC. This translates into CASSPSLKNIQYF.

This clonotype occurred a few times. The chain has TRBV9 and TRBJ1-4; perhaps TRBD1 as D (5 bases). V was pared by 3 bases and J by 5 bases, with 17 bases between. Germline V CDR1 and CDR2: SGDLS, YYNGEE. The CDR3 has 16 amino acids. Here the CDR3 reads CASSAFGASTNEKLFF. In DNA form, the CDR3 reads TGTGCCAGCAGCGCGTTCGGGGCATCGACGAATGAAAAACTGTTTTTT.

The sample holds a few counts of this clonotype. The V call is TRBV6-2 or TRBV6-3, the J call TRBJ2-6; 12 nucleotides agree with TRBD1. Per the germline V gene, CDR1 is MNHEY and CDR2 is SVGEGT. V was clipped by 8 bases and J by 5 bases; unmatched bases: 4. The CDR3 spans 15 residues. The chain's CDR3 is CASGTGGNWANVLTF. The CDR3, as DNA: TGTGCCAGCGGGACAGGGGGCAATTGGGCCAACGTCCTGACTTTC.

This chain uses TRBV12-3 or TRBV12-4 with TRBJ1-1, with D hard to call. The CDR3 extends over 11 amino acids. Trimming took off 4 bases at V and 10 bases at J, with 10 bases between the two ends. The CDR3 sequence is CASSSRERAFF. The CDR3 nucleotides are TGTGCCAGCAGTTCTAGGGAAAGAGCTTTCTTT.

The chain uses TRBV28 and TRBJ2-3; D gene ambiguous. Germline lookup yields CDR1 MDHEN and CDR2 SYDVKM. CDR3 length: 13 amino acids. Trimming left V 5 bases short and J 7 bases short, with 13 bases between. CDR3 loop: CASSPLNLHTQYF. The CDR3, as DNA: TGTGCCAGCAGTCCCCTAAACCTCCATACGCAGTATTTT.

The gene calls are TRBV20-1 and TRBJ1-6; D may be TRBD1 (5 bases). This CDR3 spans 14 amino acids. The germline V gene encodes CDR1 DFQATT and CDR2 SNEGSKA (reference sequence). V lost 0 bases and J 7 bases, leaving 10 bases between the germline ends. The CDR3 spells CSARDMAGNSPLHF. CDR3 DNA: TGCAGTGCTAGAGATATGGCAGGGAATTCACCCCTCCACTTT.

The chain combines TRBV12-3 or TRBV12-4 with TRBJ1-2; D not certain. CDR3 size: 15 residues. Deletions cut 3 bases from V and 3 bases from J, with 14 bases between. The CDR3 here is CASSFKGFGDYGYTF. In nucleotides, the CDR3 is TGTGCCAGCAGTTTTAAGGGTTTTGGCGACTATGGCTACACCTTC.

This chain joins TRBV4-3 and TRBJ1-2, with D perhaps matching TRBD1 (5 bases). The CDR3 runs to 13 residues. Germline V CDR1 and CDR2: LGHNA, YSLEER. Trimming stripped 4 bases from V and 8 bases from J, with 14 bases between. Here the CDR3 reads CASSPSQGFGYTF. As DNA, the CDR3 is TGCGCCAGCAGCCCCAGTCAGGGATTCGGCTACACCTTC.

This clonotype appeared a few times. V usage is TRBV12-3 or TRBV12-4 and J usage is TRBJ2-7, with unresolved D. V lost 1 base and J 6 bases, leaving 10 bases between the germline ends. This CDR3 region has 13 residues. CDR3 residues: CASSLGQAFEQYF. CDR3 nucleotide sequence: TGTGCCAGCAGTTTAGGGCAGGCATTCGAGCAGTACTTC.

J is TRBJ1-1 and V is TRBV6-5, with D unclear. CDR3 length: 13 amino acids. The V gene lost 5 bases and the J gene lost 4 bases, with 11 bases spanning the gap. Germline loops: CDR1 MNHEY, CDR2 SVGAGI. The CDR3 reads CASSNRGITEAFF. The CDR3 DNA sequence: TGTGCCAGCAGTAACCGGGGAATCACTGAAGCTTTCTTT.

The rearrangement links TRBV29-1 to TRBJ2-5; D is perhaps TRBD1 or TRBD2 (5 bases each). This CDR3 is built from 13 residues. Germline assignment: CDR1 SQVTM and CDR2 ANQGSEA. Trimming left V 6 bases short and J 4 bases short, with 15 bases between. CDR3 DNA: TGCAGCGTCGTCCGGGACCTCGGAGAGACCCAGTACTTC. Translated, it gives CSVVRDLGETQYF.

The table lists this clonotype with a few counts. This chain uses TRBV7-2 with TRBJ1-2; TRBD1 might be the D (6 bases). In germline, CDR1 is SGHTA, CDR2 FQGNSA. V lost 4 bases and J 4 bases, leaving 19 bases between the germline ends. The CDR3 loop spans 16 amino acids. The CDR3 loop reads CASSSYSGGELYGYTF. CDR3 nucleotide sequence: TGTGCCAGCAGCTCCTACAGTGGGGGCGAGCTCTATGGCTACACCTTC. The full variable domain, its missing parts supplied by reference TRBV7-2 and TRBJ1-2, is GAGVSQSPSNKVTEKGKDVELRCDPISGHTALYWYRQSLGQGLEFLIYFQGNSAPDKSGLPSDRFSAERTGGSVSTLTIQRTQQEDSAVYLCASSSYSGGELYGYTFGSGTRLTVV.

The chain combines TRBV6-1 with TRBJ1-2; unclear D gene. Germline V gives CDR1 MNHNS, CDR2 SASEGT. The ends were cut back, 6 bases at V and 1 base at J, with 6 bases in the middle. This CDR3 is 12 amino acids long. The CDR3 loop is CASRPDNYGYTF. CDR3 nucleotides: TGTGCCAGCAGGCCGGATAACTATGGCTACACCTTC.

The J gene is TRBJ2-7, the V gene TRBV14; no clear D. This CDR3 contains 16 residues. The V and J ends lost 4 bases and 5 bases respectively, with 21 bases between them. The germline CDR1 and CDR2 sequences are SGHDN and FVKESK. The CDR3 spells CASSRTRQLGSHEQYF. The CDR3 coding sequence is TGTGCCAGCAGCCGAACCAGGCAATTGGGGTCCCACGAGCAGTACTTC.

This clonotype was recorded a few times. This rearrangement joins TRBV19 to TRBJ2-1; TRBD1 or TRBD2 may be the D gene (6 bases each). V was trimmed by 7 bases and J by 7 bases, leaving 14 bases between them. Germline CDR1 is LNHDA and CDR2 is SQIVND (reference sequence). The CDR3 runs 13 residues. CDR3 loop: CASTDWRGNEQFF. For the CDR3, the DNA is TGTGCCAGTACCGATTGGAGGGGGAATGAGCAGTTCTTC.

The V and J genes are TRBV29-1 and TRBJ2-7; TRBD1 aligns across 7 bases. Germline trimming cut 7 bases from V and 5 bases from J; bases unmatched to any gene: 5. Per the germline V gene, CDR1 is SQVTM and CDR2 is ANQGSEA. CDR3 size: 11 residues. Written as DNA, the CDR3 is TGCAGCGGGAAGACAGGGAACGAGCAGTACTTC. Encoded protein: CSGKTGNEQYF.

This clonotype has more than one count but fewer than ten. This rearrangement joins TRBV27 to TRBJ2-5; 8 positions match TRBD1. The CDR3 spans 16 residues. Trimming cost V 5 bases and J 3 bases; bases outside gene matches: 11. CDR1 and CDR2 from the germline V gene are MNHEY and SMNVEV (reference sequence). This chain's CDR3 is CASSLSPPGGKETQYF. The CDR3 coding sequence is TGTGCCAGCAGTCTGAGCCCGCCAGGGGGCAAAGAGACCCAGTACTTC.

This clonotype was seen many times. The chain employs TRBV20-1 and TRBJ1-2; D might be TRBD1 (6 bases). Germline lookup yields CDR1 DFQATT and CDR2 SNEGSKA (reference sequence). Trimming shortened V by 7 bases and J by 0 bases, and 24 bases separated the two germline ends. This CDR3 region has 17 residues. The CDR3: CSVQVRFLGATNYGYTF. CDR3 DNA sequence: TGCAGTGTTCAGGTCAGGTTTTTGGGGGCCACTAACTATGGCTACACCTTC.

CDR3 nucleotides: TGTGCCAGCAGGATTAATTCCTACGAGCAGTACTTC. This codes for CASRINSYEQYF. The rearrangement joins TRBV6-6 to TRBJ2-7, with D uncertain. The CDR3 is made up of 12 amino acids. CDR1 and CDR2 (germline): MNHNY, SVGAGI (reference sequence). V lost 6 bases and J lost 1, with 7 bases in between.

The chain recombines TRBV9 with TRBJ2-7; 10 bases agree with TRBD1. CDR1 is SGDLS and CDR2 is YYNGEE in the germline V gene. CDR3 length: 14 amino acids. The V and J ends lost 4 bases and 3 bases, in that order; junction bases with no gene match: 4. The CDR3 DNA follows: TGTGCCAGCAGCCGACGGACAGGGGGCTACGAGCAGTACTTC. Amino acid sequence: CASSRRTGGYEQYF.

Concerning this clonotype itself: The junction does not match germline at one end; this may be a read error. V gene TRBV7-7 combines with J gene TRBJ2-2, with 8 bases that match TRBD1. The germline gives CDR1 SSHAT, CDR2 FNYEAQ (reference sequence). The CDR3 runs to 14 residues. The CDR3 loop is CASSEDRATGELFF. CDR3 DNA: TGTGCTAGCAGCGAGGACAGGGCCACCGGGGAGCTGTTTTTT.

Relative to its sample, this clonotype is medium-sized (0.01 to 0.1%). The CDR3 region has the DNA TGCAGCGTCCTTGACAGGGCAATGAACACTGAAGCTTTCTTT. Translation gives CSVLDRAMNTEAFF. This chain connects TRBV29-1 to TRBJ1-1; TRBD1 agrees at 7 bases. The V gene end was trimmed by 6 bases and the J gene end by 0 bases; junction bases not matched to a gene: 7. The CDR3 covers 14 residues. Germline assignment: CDR1 SQVTM and CDR2 ANQGSEA.

J is TRBJ2-1 and V is TRBV2; 7 nucleotides line up with TRBD1. The germline gives CDR1 SNHLY, CDR2 FYNNEI. The trim removed 7 bases at V and 0 bases at J, leaving 3 bases unmatched. The CDR3 is made up of 14 amino acids. CDR3 sequence: CASKRQGSYNEQFF. CDR3 DNA sequence: TGTGCCAGCAAGAGACAGGGCTCCTACAATGAGCAGTTCTTC.

The J gene is TRBJ2-3, the V gene TRBV12-3 or TRBV12-4, with D uncertain. CDR3 size: 14 residues. V lost 5 bases, J lost 4 bases, and 13 bases lay in between. CDR3 in amino acids: CASSQQPMPDTQYF. The CDR3 nucleotides read TGTGCCAGCAGTCAACAACCTATGCCAGATACGCAGTATTTT.

The chain joins TRBV5-5 to TRBJ2-1; a possible D gene is TRBD2 (5 bases). Between the trimmed V and J ends, which lost 2 bases and 6 bases, there was a span of 9 bases. In germline, CDR1 is SGHKS, CDR2 YYEKEE (reference sequence). The CDR3 extends over 13 amino acids. CDR3 DNA: TGTGCCAGCAGCTTCGGACTTACCAATGAGCAGTTCTTC. It yields the protein CASSFGLTNEQFF. Based on the CDR3 plus reference TRBV5-5 and TRBJ2-1, the full variable domain is DAGVTQSPTHLIKTRGQQVTLRCSPISGHKSVSWYQQVLGQGPQFIFQYYEKEERGRGNFPDRFSARQFPNYSSELNVNALLLGDSALYLCASSFGLTNEQFFGPGTRLTVL.